This T cell receptor (beta chain) derives from a study of shared clonotypes between healthy human individuals. Execution of the assay was at deep level. Genomic DNA of every subset was divided equally among multiple immunoSEQ plates. Libraries were prepared by immunoSEQ multiplex PCR; TCRdb keeps only in-frame clonotypes and omits some of them. The sample includes about 2.4 million clones, more than 85% of them seen just once. The CDR3 contains 13 residues. Germline V gives CDR1 MNHEY, CDR2 SMNVEV (reference sequence). J was trimmed by 2 bases and V by 8 bases; bases with no gene match: 6. The clonotype originates from a man younger than 35 in good health. Some clones in this sample may be carry-over from other donors' samples. The source material was naive CD4+ T cells from PBMCs. As for subset: CD45RA+ positively selected. The chain couples TRBV27 to TRBJ2-7, with 7 bases identical to TRBD1. CDR3 DNA: TGTGCCAGCGGTAACAGGGGAGCCTACGAGCAGTACTTC. This gives the protein CASGNRGAYEQYF.